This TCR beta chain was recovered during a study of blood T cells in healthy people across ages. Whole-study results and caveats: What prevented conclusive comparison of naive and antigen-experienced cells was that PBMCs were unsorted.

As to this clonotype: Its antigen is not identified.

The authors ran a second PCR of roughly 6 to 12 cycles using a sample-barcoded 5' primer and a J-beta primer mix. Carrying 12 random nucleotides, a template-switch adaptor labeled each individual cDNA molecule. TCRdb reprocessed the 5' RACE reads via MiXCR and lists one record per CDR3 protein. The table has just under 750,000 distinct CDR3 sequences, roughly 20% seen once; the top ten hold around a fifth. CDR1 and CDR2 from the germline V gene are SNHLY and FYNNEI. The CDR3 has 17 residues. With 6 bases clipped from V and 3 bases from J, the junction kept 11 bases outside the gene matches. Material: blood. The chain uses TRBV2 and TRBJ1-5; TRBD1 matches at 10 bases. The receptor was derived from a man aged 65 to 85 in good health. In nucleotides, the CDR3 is TGTGCCAGCAGAGCTTCCGGGACAGGGGCAATCAATCAGCCCCAGCATTTT. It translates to CASRASGTGAINQPQHF.